This entry lists 24 T cell receptor beta chains sequenced from one sample in a study of blood T cell repertoires in COVID-19. The data were produced by immunoSEQ multiplex PCR, yet TCRdb's version contains in-frame clones alone and is incomplete. The sample records tens of thousands of clones, about 89% being singletons. The sample taken for sequencing was peripheral blood. The source of these receptors is a man aged 50-59 years with active or convalescent COVID-19.

This rearrangement joins TRBV27 to TRBJ1-2; TRBD1 matches at 8 bases. Per the germline V gene, CDR1 is MNHEY and CDR2 is SMNVEV (reference sequence). Unmatched junction bases numbered 7, after V lost 4 bases and J lost 3 bases. The CDR3 extends over 15 amino acids. CDR3 nucleotide sequence: TGTGCCAGCAGTTCCGACAGGGGTATAGACTATGGCTACACCTTC. Its translation is CASSSDRGIDYGYTF.

The chain is built from TRBV27 and TRBJ1-1; 10 nucleotides align to TRBD1. V gave up 3 bases and J gave up 5 bases; unmatched junction bases: 9. The germline CDR1 and CDR2 sequences are MNHEY and SMNVEV (reference sequence). The CDR3 spans 16 residues. Written as DNA, the CDR3 is TGTGCCAGCAGTTTGGGACAGGGGAGAGTCGGGACTGAAGCTTTCTTT. This sequence encodes CASSLGQGRVGTEAFF.

The chain has TRBV11-2 and TRBJ2-1; D is possibly TRBD2 (6 bases). V lost 7 bases, J lost 12 bases, and 13 bases lay in between. This CDR3 region has 11 residues. Germline values: CDR1 SGHAT, CDR2 FQNNGV. CDR3 in DNA: TGTGCCAGCACCGGGGGTGGTTTGCAGTTCTTC. Its protein is CASTGGGLQFF.

The V and J genes are TRBV10-1 and TRBJ1-2, with D unresolved. The CDR3 loop spans 13 amino acids. Germline V gene sequence: CDR1 WNHNN, CDR2 SYGVQD (reference sequence). Trimming removed 0 bases from V and 4 bases from J, with 6 bases in between. CDR3 nucleotides: TGCGCCAGCAGTGAGTCGCACAGCTATGGCTACACCTTC. This codes for CASSESHSYGYTF.

V and J are TRBV28 and TRBJ1-4; 8 bases are a match to TRBD1. Trimming at V came to 4 bases and at J to 17 bases, leaving 12 bases not matched to a gene. This CDR3 is built from 13 residues. The germline V gene has CDR1 MDHEN and CDR2 SYDVKM. In DNA form, the CDR3 reads TGTGCCAGCAGTTCCCAGGACAGGGCGCTGGTATTTTTT. Its protein is CASSSQDRALVFF.

This clone turned up a few times. The V and J genes are TRBV13 and TRBJ2-7, with 9 bases lining up with TRBD1. The CDR3 loop spans 13 amino acids. The V gene's germline CDR1 is PRHDT and CDR2 FYEKMQ (reference sequence). The CDR3 nucleotides read TGTGCCAGCAGCTTCCGGGACAGGGAGTTTTTGGACGTC. Residues: CASSFRDREFLDV.

This clone has a single count. J is TRBJ2-5 and V is TRBV28, with TRBD1 matching 7 bases. The V and J ends lost 1 base and 0 bases, in that order; junction bases with no gene match: 5. CDR1 is MDHEN and CDR2 is SYDVKM in the germline V gene. The CDR3 has 16 amino acids. CDR3 residues: CASSLYSTGHQETQYF. The CDR3 DNA is TGTGCCAGCAGTTTATATTCGACAGGGCACCAAGAGACCCAGTACTTC.

This sequence joins TRBV24-1 and TRBJ1-2; D is undetermined. This CDR3 spans 15 amino acids. Germline CDR1 and CDR2: KGHDR and SFDVKD. V lost 3 bases and J lost 1, with 11 bases in between. CDR3 loop: CATSDPSGNNYGYTF. CDR3 nucleotide sequence: TGTGCCACCAGTGATCCCTCGGGGAATAACTATGGCTACACCTTC.

The chain has TRBV20-1 and TRBJ1-2; the D gene is possibly TRBD1 (5 bases). From germline, CDR1 is DFQATT and CDR2 SNEGSKA (reference sequence). This CDR3 is 11 amino acids long. V lost 5 bases and J 5 bases, leaving 9 bases between the germline ends. CDR3 in amino acids: CSAGQGYGYTF. CDR3 DNA sequence: TGCAGTGCTGGGCAGGGTTATGGCTACACCTTC.

This chain connects TRBV5-1 to TRBJ2-5; possible D gene TRBD1, 7 bases. The V and J ends lost 4 bases and 13 bases respectively, with 20 bases between them. CDR1 is SGHRS and CDR2 is YFSETQ in the germline V gene. The length of the CDR3 is 13 residues. The CDR3 spells CASSTGTFRGPYF. The CDR3 coding sequence is TGCGCCAGCAGCACCGGGACTTTTAGGGGGCCGTACTTC.

This clone was recorded only once. The CDR3 nucleotides are TGTGCCAGCAGCCAAGATGGAAGGGGGGGCTCCTACAATGAGCAGTTCTTC. The encoded protein is CASSQDGRGGSYNEQFF. The chain uses TRBV3-1 (or the pseudogene TRBV3-2) and TRBJ2-1; D is possibly TRBD2 (7 bases). The germline V gene encodes CDR1 LGHDT and CDR2 YNNKEL (reference sequence). This CDR3 is built from 17 residues. Deletions cut 0 bases from V and 0 bases from J, with 12 bases between.

This clone was picked up one time. The chain employs TRBV3-1 (or the pseudogene TRBV3-2) and TRBJ2-5, with D unresolved. V shed 5 bases and J shed 2 bases, with 6 bases lying between them. CDR3 length equals 12 residues. In germline, CDR1 is LGHDT, CDR2 YNNKEL (reference sequence). The DNA for the CDR3 is TGTGCCAGCAGCGAGATTCAAGAGACCCAGTACTTC. It translates to CASSEIQETQYF.

This sequence joins TRBV30 and TRBJ1-1, with D perhaps matching TRBD1 (5 bases). The length of the CDR3 is 15 residues. V was shortened by 4 bases and J by 1 base, with 16 bases between the two germline ends. Germline V lookup: CDR1 GTSNPN, CDR2 SVGIG (reference sequence). The CDR3 DNA reads as TGTGCCTGGATTGGGTCCGCAGGGCGGAACACTGAAGCTTTCTTT. This gives the protein CAWIGSAGRNTEAFF.

This clone appeared once. This sequence joins TRBV6-1 and TRBJ2-2; maybe TRBD2 (6 bases). V dropped 1 base and J dropped 7 bases, with 13 bases sitting between them. The CDR3 has 15 amino acids. Germline V gene lookup returns CDR1 MNHNS and CDR2 SASEGT. CDR3 protein: CASSEVPRGDGELFF. CDR3 DNA sequence: TGTGCCAGCAGTGAAGTGCCGCGGGGAGACGGGGAGCTGTTTTTT.

This clone was seen more than once but under ten times. The chain recombines TRBV4-1 with TRBJ2-1; TRBD2 matches at 14 bases. CDR3 length: 16 residues. CDR1 MGHRA and CDR2 YSYEKL come from the germline V gene. V was pared by 4 bases and J by 9 bases, with 8 bases of the junction left unmatched. The CDR3 coding sequence is TGCGCCAGCAGCCTAGGGACTAGCGGGGGTTGGGCTGAGCAGTTCTTC. Translated: CASSLGTSGGWAEQFF.

V and J are TRBV24-1 and TRBJ1-5, with 12 positions matching TRBD1. V dropped 5 bases and J dropped 1; count of bases not matched to a gene: 8. Germline V gene data show CDR1 as KGHDR and CDR2 as SFDVKD. The CDR3 length is 18 residues. CDR3 sequence: CATSGSGTGGGSNQPQHF. CDR3 sequence (DNA): TGTGCCACCAGTGGCTCCGGGACAGGGGGCGGGAGCAATCAGCCCCAGCATTTT.

J is TRBJ2-5 and V is TRBV10-1; TRBD1 matches 9 bases. Germline CDR1 reads WNHNN; CDR2 reads SYGVQD (reference sequence). J lost 4 bases, V lost 6 bases, and 9 bases had no gene match. The CDR3 covers 15 residues. CDR3 protein: CASSSGTGKIETQYF. The CDR3 DNA follows: TGCGCCAGCAGCTCCGGGACAGGGAAAATAGAGACCCAGTACTTC.

V and J are TRBV6-5 and TRBJ2-1, with 10 nucleotides matching TRBD1. V shed 6 bases and J 2 bases; nucleotides not matched to a gene: 1. Germline values: CDR1 MNHEY, CDR2 SVGAGI. This CDR3 is built from 14 residues. CDR3 sequence (DNA): TGTGCCAGCAGAGGACAGGGGGCCTACAATGAGCAGTTCTTC. Protein: CASRGQGAYNEQFF.

This chain connects TRBV3-1 (or the pseudogene TRBV3-2) to TRBJ2-5; D may be TRBD2 (7 bases). Germline assignment: CDR1 LGHDT and CDR2 YNNKEL (reference sequence). The CDR3 has 14 residues. The V gene lost 4 bases and the J gene lost 5 bases, with 14 bases spanning the gap. CDR3 in amino acids: CASSRGGQVETQYF. The DNA of the CDR3 is TGTGCCAGCAGCCGGGGGGGCCAGGTGGAGACCCAGTACTTC.

V usage is TRBV6-6 and J usage is TRBJ2-5; 8 positions agree with TRBD2. The CDR3 loop spans 13 amino acids. In germline, CDR1 is MNHNY, CDR2 SVGAGI (reference sequence). V was clipped by 4 bases and J by 3 bases; unmatched bases: 1. CDR3 sequence (DNA): TGTGCCAGCAGTTCCGGGGGGGAAGAGACCCAGTACTTC. It codes for CASSSGGEETQYF.

The chain has TRBV3-1 (or the pseudogene TRBV3-2) and TRBJ1-5, with D possibly matching TRBD1 (6 bases). This CDR3 is 13 amino acids long. In germline, CDR1 is LGHDT, CDR2 YNNKEL (reference sequence). V was cut by 4 bases and J by 4 bases, with 8 bases left in between. Written as DNA, the CDR3 is TGTGCCAGCAGCCTGGACAGAAATCAGCCCCAGCATTTT. Amino acid sequence: CASSLDRNQPQHF.

The chain combines TRBV19 with TRBJ2-3; tentatively, D is TRBD2 (6 bases). Deletions cut 0 bases from V and 10 bases from J, with 17 bases between. CDR3 size: 15 residues. Germline V gene data show CDR1 as LNHDA and CDR2 as SQIVND (reference sequence). The CDR3 DNA reads TGTGCCAGTAGTATAGATGGCCGCAACTCGGGGGCGCAGTATTTT. Translating gives CASSIDGRNSGAQYF.

The rearrangement joins TRBV28 to TRBJ2-7, with TRBD1 identical over 10 bases. Germline CDR1 reads MDHEN; CDR2 reads SYDVKM. V shed 6 bases, J shed 5 bases, and the junction held 10 bases outside the gene matches. The CDR3 is made up of 15 amino acids. CDR3 in amino acids: CASSRRGQGIDEQYV. In nucleotides, the CDR3 is TGTGCCAGCAGCAGGAGGGGACAGGGGATCGACGAGCAGTACGTC.

CDR3 region: CASVWSRLLVSNQPQHF. The CDR3 DNA is TGTGCCAGCGTTTGGAGCAGACTCCTCGTTAGCAATCAGCCCCAGCATTTT. This chain links TRBV2 with TRBJ1-5; D not resolved. Per germline, CDR1 SNHLY and CDR2 FYNNEI. This CDR3 is built from 17 residues. V was pared by 8 bases and J by 0 bases, with 20 bases between.